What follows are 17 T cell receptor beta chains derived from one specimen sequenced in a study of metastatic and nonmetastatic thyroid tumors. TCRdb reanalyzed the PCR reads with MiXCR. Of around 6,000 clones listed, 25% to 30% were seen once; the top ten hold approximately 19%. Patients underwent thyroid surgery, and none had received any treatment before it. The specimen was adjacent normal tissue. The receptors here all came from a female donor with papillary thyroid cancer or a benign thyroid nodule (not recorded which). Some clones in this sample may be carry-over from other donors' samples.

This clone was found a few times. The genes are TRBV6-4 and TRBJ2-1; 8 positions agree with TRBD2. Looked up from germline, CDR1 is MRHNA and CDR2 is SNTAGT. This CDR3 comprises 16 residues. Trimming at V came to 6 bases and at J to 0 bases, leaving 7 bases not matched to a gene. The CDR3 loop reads CASSRLASSSYNEQFF. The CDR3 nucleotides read TGTGCCAGCAGCAGACTAGCGTCAAGCTCCTACAATGAGCAGTTCTTC.

The CDR3 DNA reads as TGTGCCAGCAGTTTTACACGTTCGACGGGGGTGCGGTACGAAGCTTTCTTT. Amino acids: CASSFTRSTGVRYEAFF. The rearrangement uses TRBV27 and TRBJ1-1; a possible D gene is TRBD1 (5 bases). Trimming took off 3 bases at V and 8 bases at J, with 25 bases between the two ends. In germline, CDR1 is MNHEY, CDR2 SMNVEV (reference sequence). The CDR3 runs to 17 residues.

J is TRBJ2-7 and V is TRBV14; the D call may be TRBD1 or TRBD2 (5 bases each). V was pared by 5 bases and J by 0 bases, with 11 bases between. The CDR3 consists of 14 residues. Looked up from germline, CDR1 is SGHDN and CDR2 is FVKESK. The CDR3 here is CASSLGRHSYEQYF. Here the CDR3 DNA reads TGTGCCAGCAGCTTGGGACGCCACTCCTACGAGCAGTACTTC.

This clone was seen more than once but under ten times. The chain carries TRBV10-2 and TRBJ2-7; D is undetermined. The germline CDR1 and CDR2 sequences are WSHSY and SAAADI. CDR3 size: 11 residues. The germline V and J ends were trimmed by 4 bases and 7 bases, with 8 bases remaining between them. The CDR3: CASSAVWEQYF. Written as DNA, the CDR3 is TGCGCCAGCAGTGCCGTATGGGAGCAGTACTTC.

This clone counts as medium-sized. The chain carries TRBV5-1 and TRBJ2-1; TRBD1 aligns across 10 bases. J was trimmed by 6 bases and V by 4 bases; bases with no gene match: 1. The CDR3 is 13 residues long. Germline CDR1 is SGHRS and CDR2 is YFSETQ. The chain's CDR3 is CASSRTGGNEQFF. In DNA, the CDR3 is TGCGCCAGCAGCCGGACAGGGGGCAATGAGCAGTTCTTC.

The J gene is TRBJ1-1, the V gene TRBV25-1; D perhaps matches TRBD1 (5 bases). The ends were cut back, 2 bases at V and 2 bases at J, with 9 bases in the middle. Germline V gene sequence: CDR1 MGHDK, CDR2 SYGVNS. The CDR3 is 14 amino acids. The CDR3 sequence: CASSEGGLNTEAFF. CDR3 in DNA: TGTGCCAGCAGTGAAGGGGGTTTAAACACTGAAGCTTTCTTT.

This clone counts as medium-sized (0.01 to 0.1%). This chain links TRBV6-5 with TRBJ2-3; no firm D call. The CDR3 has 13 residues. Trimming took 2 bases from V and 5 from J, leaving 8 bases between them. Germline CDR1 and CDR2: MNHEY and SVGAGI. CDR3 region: CASSYGREDTQYF. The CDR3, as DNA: TGTGCCAGCAGTTACGGGCGCGAAGATACGCAGTATTTT.

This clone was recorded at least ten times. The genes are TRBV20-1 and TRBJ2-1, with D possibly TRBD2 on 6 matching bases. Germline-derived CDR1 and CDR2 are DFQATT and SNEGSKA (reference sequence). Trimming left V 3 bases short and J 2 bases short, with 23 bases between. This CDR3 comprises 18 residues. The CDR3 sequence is CSASGGGATTRPYNEQFF. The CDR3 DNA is TGCAGTGCTAGTGGTGGCGGGGCCACGACGAGACCCTACAATGAGCAGTTCTTC.

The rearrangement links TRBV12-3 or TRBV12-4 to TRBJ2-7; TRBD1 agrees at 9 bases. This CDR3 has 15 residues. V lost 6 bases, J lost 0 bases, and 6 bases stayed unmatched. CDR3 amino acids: CASRPGTGHSYEQYF. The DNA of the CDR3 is TGTGCCAGCAGACCCGGGACAGGGCACTCCTACGAGCAGTACTTC.

The CDR3: CASSVALNTGELFF. In DNA, the CDR3 is TGTGCCAGCAGCGTAGCTCTAAACACCGGGGAGCTGTTTTTT. The chain couples TRBV9 to TRBJ2-2; D remains unclear. The CDR3 consists of 14 residues. Trimming removed 0 bases from V and 2 bases from J, with 5 bases in between. CDR1 SGDLS and CDR2 YYNGEE come from the germline V gene.

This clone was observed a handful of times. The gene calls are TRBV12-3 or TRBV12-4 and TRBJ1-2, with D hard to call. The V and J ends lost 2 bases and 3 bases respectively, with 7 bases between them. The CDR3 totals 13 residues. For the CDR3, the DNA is TGTGCCAGCAGTTTATTCGGGGACTATGGCTACACCTTC. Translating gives CASSLFGDYGYTF.

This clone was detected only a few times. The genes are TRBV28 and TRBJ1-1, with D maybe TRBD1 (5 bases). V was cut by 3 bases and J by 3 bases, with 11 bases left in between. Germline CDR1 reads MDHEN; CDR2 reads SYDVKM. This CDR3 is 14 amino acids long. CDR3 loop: CASSFEGRHTEAFF. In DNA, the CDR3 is TGTGCCAGCAGTTTTGAGGGGCGTCACACTGAAGCTTTCTTT.

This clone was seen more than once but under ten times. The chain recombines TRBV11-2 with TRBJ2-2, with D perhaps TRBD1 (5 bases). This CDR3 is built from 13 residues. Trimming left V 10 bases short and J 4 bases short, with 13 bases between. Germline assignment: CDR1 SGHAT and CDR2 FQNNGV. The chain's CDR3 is CATRQGSTGELFF. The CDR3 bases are TGTGCCACCAGGCAGGGCTCCACCGGGGAGCTGTTTTTT.

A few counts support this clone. The CDR3 region is CASKDLTGNGELFF. CDR3 bases: TGTGCCAGCAAAGACCTAACAGGCAACGGGGAGCTGTTTTTT. This chain uses TRBV6-1 with TRBJ2-2, with a possible D match to TRBD1 (5 bases). CDR3 length equals 14 residues. Trimming stripped 7 bases from V and 7 bases from J, with 16 bases between. Per the germline V gene, CDR1 is MNHNS and CDR2 is SASEGT.

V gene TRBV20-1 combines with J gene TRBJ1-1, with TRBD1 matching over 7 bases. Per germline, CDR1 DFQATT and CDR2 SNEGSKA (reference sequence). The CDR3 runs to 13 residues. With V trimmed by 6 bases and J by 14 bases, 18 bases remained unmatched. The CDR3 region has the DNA TGCAGTGCCGACAGGGTGCGCGGAACTGGAGCCTTCTTT. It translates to CSADRVRGTGAFF.

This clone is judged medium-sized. The CDR3 protein is CASSSIRPADTQYF. The CDR3 nucleotides read TGTGCCAGCAGCTCAATTAGACCGGCAGATACGCAGTATTTT. The gene calls are TRBV7-2 and TRBJ2-3; D remains ambiguous. CDR3 length equals 14 residues. Germline V gene data show CDR1 as SGHTA and CDR2 as FQGNSA. V gave up 4 bases and J gave up 4 bases, with 12 bases separating them.

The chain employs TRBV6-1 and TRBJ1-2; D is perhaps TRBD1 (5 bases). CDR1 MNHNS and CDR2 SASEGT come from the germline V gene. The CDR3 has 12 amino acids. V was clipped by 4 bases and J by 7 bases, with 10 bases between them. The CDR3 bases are TGTGCCAGCAGTGGTACAGGTGCTGGCTACACCTTC. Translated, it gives CASSGTGAGYTF.